The present TCR beta chain was sequenced within a study of CD8 T cells in ankylosing spondylitis. Study conclusions and caveats: Disease-linked clones were reportedly significantly enriched in matched ankylosing spondylitis synovial fluid.

Libraries for TCR beta were made by quantitative 5'-RACE with molecular barcodes. TCRdb re-called the 5' RACE reads through MiXCR, storing one row per CDR3 protein. The sample lists some 300,000 distinct CDR3 sequences, less than 25% occurring once. As for this clonotype: Its antigen is still unknown.

V shed 4 bases and J shed 7 bases, with 22 bases lying between them. In germline, CDR1 is MGHDK, CDR2 SYGVNS. CDR3 length: 17 residues. The sample was blood, either unsorted or a sorted T cell fraction (not recorded which). This clonotype was sampled from a female donor with ankylosing spondylitis or in good health (not recorded which). The chain links TRBV25-1 to TRBJ1-4; D is possibly TRBD1 (6 bases). CDR3 DNA: TGTGCCAGCAGTGTCGCTTGGGGGGGGCCAGGGTCTGAAAAACTGTTTTTT. Translated, it gives CASSVAWGGPGSEKLFF.